Presented here are 25 T cell receptor beta chains from one specimen sequenced in a study of cytomegalovirus exposure and HLA in healthy donors. PCR used 60 Vbeta primers and 13 Jbeta primers. Repertoires were generated with immunoSEQ multiplex PCR, while TCRdb's copy carries only in-frame clones and drops some. Of 95,000 to 150,000 clones detected, about 80% appear once; the ten largest clones hold more than 2.5%. The sequenced sample consisted of PBMCs. The receptors here all came from a woman in her forties or fifties in good health and CMV-seronegative.

V and J are TRBV10-2 and TRBJ2-5; D is ambiguous. The CDR3 spans 11 residues. From germline, CDR1 is WSHSY and CDR2 SAAADI. Between the trimmed V and J ends, which lost 5 bases and 6 bases, there was a span of 7 bases. CDR3 DNA: TGCGCCAGCAGTCGCGCTCAGACCCAGTACTTC. It codes for CASSRAQTQYF.

J is TRBJ2-5 and V is TRBV7-9, with TRBD2 matching 11 bases. The V gene's germline CDR1 is SEHNR and CDR2 FQNEAQ (reference sequence). The CDR3 is 16 amino acids. After removal of 5 bases from V and 0 bases from J, the junction contained 5 bases not matched to a gene. DNA of the CDR3: TGTGCCAGCAGCCCCAGGACTAGCGGGTACCAAGAGACCCAGTACTTC. As protein: CASSPRTSGYQETQYF.

This clone was counted only a few times. The DNA for the CDR3 is TGCGCCAGCAGCCAAGATCCGGCCGCGGGAGGCACCGGGGAGCTGTTTTTT. Protein: CASSQDPAAGGTGELFF. The gene calls are TRBV4-3 and TRBJ2-2, with TRBD2 matching 8 bases. The CDR3 has 17 residues. Germline V gene sequence: CDR1 LGHNA, CDR2 YSLEER. J lost 4 bases, V lost 0 bases, and 7 bases had no gene match.

This clone was detected once. The chain combines TRBV6-5 with TRBJ2-3; 8 bases are shared with TRBD1. CDR1 is MNHEY and CDR2 is SVGAGI in the germline V gene. The CDR3 totals 15 residues. With V trimmed by 0 bases and J by 2 bases, 1 base remained unmatched. The chain's CDR3 is CASSYSDRDTDTQYF. CDR3 coding DNA: TGTGCCAGCAGTTACTCGGACAGGGACACAGATACGCAGTATTTT.

This chain joins TRBV21-1 and TRBJ2-3; the tabulated D call, TRBD2, remains unverified against the DNA. TRBV21-1 is a documented pseudogene. The CDR3 extends over 16 amino acids. For the CDR3, the DNA is TGTGCCAGCAGCGGGAGGAGGTTATTGAGGTGTAATACGCAGTATTTT. This sequence encodes CASSGRRLLRCNTQYF.

The rearrangement joins TRBV30 to TRBJ2-1; possibly TRBD1 for D (5 bases). From germline, CDR1 is GTSNPN and CDR2 SVGIG (reference sequence). The V end lost 7 bases, the J end lost 3 bases, and 7 bases lay between the germline ends. This CDR3 has 11 amino acids. CDR3 protein: CALTDYNEQFF. The DNA of the CDR3 is TGTGCCTTGACAGACTACAATGAGCAGTTCTTC. The variable domain in full, completed from reference TRBV30 and TRBJ2-1, reads SQTIHQWPATLVQPVGSPLSLECTVEGTSNPNLYWYRQAAGRGLQLLFYSVGIGQISSEVPQNLSASRPQDRQFILSSKKLLLSDSGFYLCALTDYNEQFFGPGTRLTVL.

The V and J genes are TRBV10-3 and TRBJ2-2, with 7 bases identical to TRBD1. The J segment lost 9 bases and the V segment lost 8 bases, leaving 6 bases of the junction unmatched. There are 12 residues in the CDR3. From germline, CDR1 is ENHRY and CDR2 SYGVKD. CDR3 loop: CAIAEQGWELFF. The CDR3 coding sequence is TGTGCCATCGCGGAACAGGGGTGGGAGCTGTTTTTT.

CDR3 bases: TGCGCCAGCAGCCAGGGGGGACTAGCGGGAGGTAGGGAGCAGTTCTTC. This sequence encodes CASSQGGLAGGREQFF. The J gene is TRBJ2-1, the V gene TRBV4-1; 15 bases match TRBD2. There are 16 residues in the CDR3. CDR1 is MGHRA, CDR2 YSYEKL, per germline. Trimming took 3 bases from V and 10 from J; bases not matched to a gene: 7.

The chain uses TRBV19 and TRBJ1-1, with TRBD1 matching over 7 bases. The CDR3 is 14 amino acids. The germline gives CDR1 LNHDA, CDR2 SQIVND (reference sequence). With 7 bases clipped from V and 1 base from J, the junction kept 6 bases outside the gene matches. CDR3 DNA sequence: TGTGCCAGTACTTGGACAGGCGGGAACACTGAAGCTTTCTTT. Protein sequence: CASTWTGGNTEAFF.

The CDR3 protein is CASSLEGREWYEQYF. The CDR3 DNA is TGTGCCAGCAGCTTAGAGGGGCGGGAGTGGTACGAGCAGTACTTC. V usage is TRBV7-8 and J usage is TRBJ2-7; 7 bases fit TRBD2. The CDR3 is made up of 15 amino acids. V shed 1 base, J shed 4 bases, and the junction held 7 bases outside the gene matches. The germline gives CDR1 SGHVS, CDR2 FQNEAQ.

V is TRBV6-5 and J is TRBJ2-4; 12 nucleotides match TRBD1. V lost 4 bases and J lost 6; bases outside the gene matches: 4. The CDR3 runs 15 residues. CDR1 and CDR2 from the germline V gene are MNHEY and SVGAGI. The CDR3 bases are TGTGCCAGCAGTTTCGGGACAGGGGGCGCAAACATTCAGTACTTC. Its translation: CASSFGTGGANIQYF.

V and J are TRBV19 and TRBJ2-2; possible D gene TRBD2, 6 bases. The CDR3 is 16 amino acids. Trimming removed 0 bases at V and 6 bases at J, with 14 bases between. Germline lookup yields CDR1 LNHDA and CDR2 SQIVND (reference sequence). The CDR3 sequence is CASSIDPGASPGELFF. In nucleotides, the CDR3 is TGTGCCAGTAGTATAGATCCGGGAGCATCCCCCGGGGAGCTGTTTTTT.

Only a few counts were recorded for this clone. The V gene is TRBV29-1, the J gene TRBJ1-1; D gene unclear. The germline V and J ends were trimmed by 3 bases and 5 bases, with 10 bases remaining between them. The length of the CDR3 is 12 residues. CDR1 SQVTM and CDR2 ANQGSEA come from the germline V gene. For the CDR3, the DNA is TGCAGCGTTGATATTCGGGGAACTGAAGCTTTCTTT. Protein sequence: CSVDIRGTEAFF.

This chain joins TRBV2 and TRBJ1-1; D not resolved. Germline CDR1 SNHLY, CDR2 FYNNEI. V lost 11 bases and J lost 2, with 9 bases in between. This CDR3 contains 11 residues. DNA for the CDR3: TGTGCCGCCCGGAGTAACACTGAAGCTTTCTTT. Its translation: CAARSNTEAFF. The whole variable domain, filled in from reference TRBV2 and TRBJ1-1, reads EPEVTQTPSHQVTQMGQEVILRCVPISNHLYFYWYRQILGQKVEFLVSFYNNEISEKSEIFDDQFSVERPDGSNFTLKIRSTKLEDSAMYFCAARSNTEAFFGQGTRLTVV.

This clone was detected once. The rearrangement joins TRBV28 to TRBJ2-7, with TRBD2 as a possible D gene (6 bases). With 7 bases removed from V and 6 bases from J, the gap between germline ends came to 22 bases. CDR1 is MDHEN and CDR2 is SYDVKM in the germline V gene. The length of the CDR3 is 15 residues. The CDR3 DNA reads as TGTGCCAGCAAAACCTCCGGGACTTTACCCTCCGAGCAGTACTTC. Translated: CASKTSGTLPSEQYF.

The chain uses TRBV30 and TRBJ2-1, with TRBD2 identical over 7 bases. Germline loops: CDR1 GTSNPN, CDR2 SVGIG (reference sequence). The V gene end was trimmed by 0 bases and the J gene end by 9 bases; junction bases not matched to a gene: 11. This CDR3 comprises 15 residues. The CDR3 DNA sequence: TGTGCCTGGAGTGTATCAGCGGGACCGGAAAGTGAGCAGTTCTTC. Protein product: CAWSVSAGPESEQFF. Filled out from reference TRBV30 and TRBJ2-1, the complete variable domain reads SQTIHQWPATLVQPVGSPLSLECTVEGTSNPNLYWYRQAAGRGLQLLFYSVGIGQISSEVPQNLSASRPQDRQFILSSKKLLLSDSGFYLCAWSVSAGPESEQFFGPGTRLTVL.

This clone was counted between two and nine times. The chain recombines TRBV9 with TRBJ1-4; D is uncertain. The CDR3 runs to 15 residues. The germline V and J ends were trimmed by 0 bases and 5 bases, with 11 bases remaining between them. Germline V gene data show CDR1 as SGDLS and CDR2 as YYNGEE. CDR3 nucleotides: TGTGCCAGCAGCGTAGAGGGAGCCCTGAATGAAAAACTGTTTTTT. Amino acids: CASSVEGALNEKLFF.

This clone was seen just once. The chain has TRBV15 and TRBJ2-1, with D hard to call. The CDR3 sequence is 14 residues long. V shed 0 bases and J shed 10 bases, with 13 bases lying between them. Germline CDR1 is LNHNV and CDR2 is YYDKDF (reference sequence). CDR3 in amino acids: CATSRDLVIGEQFF. CDR3 nucleotides: TGTGCCACCAGCAGAGATCTGGTGATCGGGGAGCAGTTCTTC.

This clone was recorded at least ten times. The DNA is omitted, as the CDR3 cannot be located on it reliably, and the CDR3 follows TCRdb's listing. The chain joins TRBV4-3 to TRBJ1-1. The length of the CDR3 is 16 amino acids, counting both ends. CDR1 and CDR2 (germline): LGHNA, YSLEER. The CDR3 reads CASSQVILERNTEAFF.

This clone was found once. The chain combines TRBV7-9 with TRBJ1-1; 7 positions match TRBD1. Germline assignment: CDR1 SEHNR and CDR2 FQNEAQ (reference sequence). The CDR3 covers 14 residues. J lost 5 bases, V lost 5 bases, and 8 bases had no gene match. CDR3 bases: TGTGCCAGCAGCCCCCGACAGGGACGGACTGAAGCTTTCTTT. Translated, it gives CASSPRQGRTEAFF.

J is TRBJ2-7 and V is TRBV28, with 9 nucleotides matching TRBD1. This CDR3 spans 14 amino acids. V was clipped by 3 bases and J by 6 bases; unmatched bases: 6. Germline loops: CDR1 MDHEN, CDR2 SYDVKM. The CDR3 region has the DNA TGTGCCAGCAGTTTTTGGGACAGGGTTTTCGAGCAGTACTTC. It encodes CASSFWDRVFEQYF.

This chain uses TRBV6-5 with TRBJ1-6; D possibly corresponds to TRBD1 (6 bases). Germline lookup yields CDR1 MNHEY and CDR2 SVGAGI. Trimming took off 5 bases at V and 8 bases at J, with 13 bases between the two ends. This CDR3 comprises 14 residues. This CDR3 is CASSRTGSYSPLHF. The CDR3 nucleotides are TGTGCCAGCAGTCGAACAGGGTCTTATTCACCCCTCCACTTT.

This clone was counted only a few times. V usage is TRBV27 and J usage is TRBJ1-1; possible D gene TRBD1, 5 bases. Per germline, CDR1 MNHEY and CDR2 SMNVEV (reference sequence). V was shortened by 2 bases and J by 10 bases, with 17 bases between the two germline ends. This CDR3 is 14 amino acids long. In DNA form, the CDR3 reads TGTGCCAGCAGTTTAGGGGCAGGGCTGGTTGGAGCTTTCTTT. As protein: CASSLGAGLVGAFF.

V gene TRBV29-1 combines with J gene TRBJ1-1; D perhaps matches TRBD1 (5 bases). There are 17 residues in the CDR3. Germline V lookup: CDR1 SQVTM, CDR2 ANQGSEA. V gave up 4 bases and J gave up 2 bases, with 23 bases separating them. As DNA, the CDR3 is TGCAGCGTTGTCCCGGGTGGGACTCATAAACGAAACACTGAAGCTTTCTTT. This translates into CSVVPGGTHKRNTEAFF.

This clone was recorded once. V gene TRBV5-1 combines with J gene TRBJ2-5; 10 bases agree with TRBD2. Trimming took 2 bases from V and 7 from J; bases not matched to a gene: 11. CDR1 is SGHRS, CDR2 YFSETQ, per germline. The CDR3 is 16 amino acids. CDR3 nucleotide sequence: TGCGCCAGCAGCTTTGGGGCTAGCGGGAGTATTGTGACCCAGTACTTC. Translating gives CASSFGASGSIVTQYF.